This note documents a single T cell receptor (beta chain) sequence. This specimen belongs to a study of control samples from healthy donors and cancer patients. Measured with immunoSEQ multiplex PCR; TCRdb has only the in-frame clones, and not every one. This table has tens of thousands of clones, approximately 89% appearing once. Germline values: CDR1 SGHDN, CDR2 FVKESK. The CDR3 runs to 16 residues. Trimming shortened V by 1 base and J by 5 bases, and 14 bases separated the two germline ends. The gene calls are TRBV14 and TRBJ2-2; weak D call: TRBD2 (6 bases). The sequenced sample consisted of blood. This TCR derives from a man aged 50-60 years in good health. The CDR3 reads CASSQGGGPGTGELFF. Written as DNA, the CDR3 is TGTGCCAGCAGCCAAGGTGGAGGGCCAGGGACCGGGGAGCTGTTTTTT.